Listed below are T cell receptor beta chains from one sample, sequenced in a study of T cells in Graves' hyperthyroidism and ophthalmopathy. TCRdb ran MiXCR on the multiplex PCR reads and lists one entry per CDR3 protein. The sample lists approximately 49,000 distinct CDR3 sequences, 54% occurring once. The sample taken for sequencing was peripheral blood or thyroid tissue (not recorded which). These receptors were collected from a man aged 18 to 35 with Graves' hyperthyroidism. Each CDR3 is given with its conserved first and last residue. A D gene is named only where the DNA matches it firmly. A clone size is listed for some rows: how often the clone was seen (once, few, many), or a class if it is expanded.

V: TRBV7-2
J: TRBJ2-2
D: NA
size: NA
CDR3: CASSQARVGGLFF
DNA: TGTGCCAGCAGCCAAGCCAGGGTGGGGGGGCTGTTCTTT

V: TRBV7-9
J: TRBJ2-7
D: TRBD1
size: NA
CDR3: CASSQTGGRYEQYF
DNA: TGTGCCAGCAGTCAAACAGGGGGCAGGTACGAGCAGTACTTC

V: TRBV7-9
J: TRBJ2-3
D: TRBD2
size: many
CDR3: CATETGGLSTDTQYF
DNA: TGTGCCACGGAAACGGGAGGACTGAGCACAGATACGCAGTATTTT

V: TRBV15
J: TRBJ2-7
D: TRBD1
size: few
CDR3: CATTVDRGSSEQYF
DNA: TGTGCCACCACGGTAGACAGGGGAAGCAGCGAGCAGTACTTC

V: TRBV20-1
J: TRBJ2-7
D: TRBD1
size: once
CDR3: CSASGLGEGAYF
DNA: TGCAGTGCTAGCGGTCTGGGCGAGGGGGCCTACTTC

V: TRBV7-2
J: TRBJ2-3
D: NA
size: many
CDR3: CASSLLASSTDTQYF
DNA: TGTGCCAGCAGCTTATTAGCCTCTAGCACAGATACGCAGTATTTT

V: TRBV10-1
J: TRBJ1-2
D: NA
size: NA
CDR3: CASSKDGGIGYTF
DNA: TGCGCCAGCAGCAAAGACGGTGGGATCGGCTACACCTTC

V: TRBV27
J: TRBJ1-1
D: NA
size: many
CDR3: CASGPTQNTEAFF
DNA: TGTGCCAGCGGCCCCACACAGAACACTGAAGCTTTCTTT

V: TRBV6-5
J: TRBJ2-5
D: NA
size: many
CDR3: CASSYPTRWSGETQYF
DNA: TGTGCCAGCAGTTACCCAACTCGGTGGAGTGGGGAGACCCAGTACTTC

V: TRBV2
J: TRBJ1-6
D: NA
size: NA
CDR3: CASSEDGDYNSPLHF
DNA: TGTGCCAGCAGCGAGGACGGAGATTATAATTCACCCCTCCACTTT

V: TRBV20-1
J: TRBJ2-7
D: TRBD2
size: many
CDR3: CSARSLTSGSIESYEQYF
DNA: TGCAGTGCTAGATCACTGACTAGCGGGAGTATTGAGTCCTACGAGCAGTACTTC

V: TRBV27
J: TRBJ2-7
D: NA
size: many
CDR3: CASSFRGGSYEQYF
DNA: TGTGCCAGCAGTTTCAGGGGGGGCTCCTACGAGCAGTACTTC

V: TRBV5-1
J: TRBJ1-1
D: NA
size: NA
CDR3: CASSTLGGNTEAFF
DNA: TGCGCCAGCAGCACCCTCGGGGGGAACACTGAAGCTTTCTTT

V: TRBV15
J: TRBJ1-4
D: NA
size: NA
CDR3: CATTRDISEKLFF
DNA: TGTGCCACTACCCGGGACATCTCTGAAAAACTGTTTTTT

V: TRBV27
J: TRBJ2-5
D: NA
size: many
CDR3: CASSRGGWETQYF
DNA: TGTGCCAGCAGTCGTGGGGGGTGGGAGACCCAGTACTTC

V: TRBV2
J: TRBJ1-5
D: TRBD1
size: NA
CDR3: CASSQLLAGGQPQHF
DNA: TGTGCCAGCAGCCAACTCCTAGCAGGGGGACAGCCCCAGCATTTT

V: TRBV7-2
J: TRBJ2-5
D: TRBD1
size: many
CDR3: CASSSGLGQGHQETQYF
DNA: TGTGCCAGCAGTTCAGGGTTGGGACAGGGCCACCAAGAGACCCAGTACTTC

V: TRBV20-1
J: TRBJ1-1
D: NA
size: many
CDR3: CSATGHSDTEAFF
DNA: TGCAGTGCTACGGGACACTCGGACACTGAAGCTTTCTTT

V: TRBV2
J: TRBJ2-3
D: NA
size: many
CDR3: CASSNGQGWTDTQYF
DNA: TGTGCCAGCAGCAACGGGCAGGGGTGGACAGATACGCAGTATTTT

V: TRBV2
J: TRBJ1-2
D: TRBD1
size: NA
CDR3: CASRTGTGSCGYTF
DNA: TGTGCCAGCAGGACGGGGACAGGGTCTTGCGGCTACACCTTC

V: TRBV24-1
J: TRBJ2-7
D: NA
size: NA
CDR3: CATSDPPGEQYF
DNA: TGTGCCACCAGTGACCCACCGGGAGAGCAGTACTTC

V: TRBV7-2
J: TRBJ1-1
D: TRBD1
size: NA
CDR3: CAGSLFTGGNTEAFF
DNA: TGTGCCGGCAGCTTATTTACAGGGGGCAACACTGAAGCTTTCTTT

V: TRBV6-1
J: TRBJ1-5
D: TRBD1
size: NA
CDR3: CASSPRDRGFRSNQPQHF
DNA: TGTGCCAGCAGTCCGCGGGACAGGGGATTTCGGAGCAATCAGCCCCAGCATTTT

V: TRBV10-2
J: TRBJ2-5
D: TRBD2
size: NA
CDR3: CASERRGIETQYF
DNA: TGCGCCAGCGAGAGGCGGGGGATAGAGACCCAGTACTTC

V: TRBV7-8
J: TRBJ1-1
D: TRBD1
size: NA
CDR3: CASGPDRGGPKAFF
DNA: TGTGCCAGCGGTCCGGACAGGGGAGGTCCGAAAGCTTTCTTT

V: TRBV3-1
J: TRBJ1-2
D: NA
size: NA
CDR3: CASSQSTFQGPNYGYTF
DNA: TGTGCCAGCAGCCAAAGCACGTTTCAGGGGCCTAACTATGGCTACACCTTC

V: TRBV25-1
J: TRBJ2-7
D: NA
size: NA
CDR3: CASSAPWGNEQYF
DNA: TGTGCCAGCAGTGCACCCTGGGGGAACGAGCAGTACTTC

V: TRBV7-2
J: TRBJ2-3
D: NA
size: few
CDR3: CASSSPFGEPRDTQYF
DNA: TGTGCCAGCAGCTCACCGTTTGGGGAGCCGCGAGATACGCAGTATTTT

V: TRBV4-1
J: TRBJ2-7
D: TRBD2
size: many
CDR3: CASSTSGRPHEQYF
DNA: TGCGCCAGCTCTACTAGCGGGAGGCCCCACGAGCAGTACTTC

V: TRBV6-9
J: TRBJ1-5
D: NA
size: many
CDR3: CASGFLLAWQPQHF
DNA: TGTGCCAGCGGCTTCCTACTTGCGTGGCAGCCCCAGCATTTT

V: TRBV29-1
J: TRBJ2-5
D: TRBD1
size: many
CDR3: CSVEPWGTGDPPGTQYF
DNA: TGCAGCGTCGAACCCTGGGGGACAGGGGACCCTCCTGGGACCCAGTACTTC

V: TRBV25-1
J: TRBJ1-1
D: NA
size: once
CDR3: CASALGSGTEALF
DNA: TGTGCCAGCGCCCTTGGTAGCGGCACTGAAGCTCTCTTT

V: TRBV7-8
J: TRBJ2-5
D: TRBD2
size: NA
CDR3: CASSPSGTFGETQYF
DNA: TGTGCCAGCAGCCCCAGCGGGACGTTCGGTGAGACCCAGTACTTC

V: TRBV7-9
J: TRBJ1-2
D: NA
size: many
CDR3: CASSLVLVQVDGYTF
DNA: TGTGCCAGCAGCTTAGTACTCGTACAGGTCGATGGCTACACCTTC

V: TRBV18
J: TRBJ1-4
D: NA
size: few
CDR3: CASGDNRRTNEKLFF
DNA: TGTGCCAGCGGTGACAACCGTAGAACTAATGAAAAACTGTTTTTT

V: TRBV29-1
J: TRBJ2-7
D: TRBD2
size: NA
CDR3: CSVGKRGQHYEQYF
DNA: TGCAGCGTTGGAAAGCGGGGGCAGCATTACGAGCAGTACTTC

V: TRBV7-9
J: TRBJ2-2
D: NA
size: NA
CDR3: CASSVGGAGELFF
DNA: TGTGCCAGCAGCGTGGGTGGGGCCGGGGAGCTGTTTTTT

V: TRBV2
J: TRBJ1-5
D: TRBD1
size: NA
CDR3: CASRAGTGHQPQHF
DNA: TGTGCCAGCAGGGCCGGGACAGGGCATCAGCCCCAGCATTTT

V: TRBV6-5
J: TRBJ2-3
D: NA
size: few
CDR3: CASSYRATSTDTQYF
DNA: TGTGCCAGCAGTTACAGGGCGACTAGCACAGATACGCAGTATTTT

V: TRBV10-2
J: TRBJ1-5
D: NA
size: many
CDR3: CASRDDSHQPQHF
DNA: TGCGCCAGCAGAGACGACAGCCATCAGCCCCAGCATTTT

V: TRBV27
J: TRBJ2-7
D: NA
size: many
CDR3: CASSTRGNEQYF
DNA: TGTGCCAGCAGTACCAGGGGTAACGAGCAGTACTTC

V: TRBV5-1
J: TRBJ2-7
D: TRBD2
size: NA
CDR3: CASRTSGMSYEQYF
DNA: TGCGCCAGCAGGACTAGCGGGATGTCCTACGAGCAGTACTTC

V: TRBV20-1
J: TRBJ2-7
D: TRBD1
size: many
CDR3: CSAGNPGQGAGEQCF
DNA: TGCAGTGCTGGGAATCCGGGACAGGGTGCGGGCGAGCAGTGCTTC

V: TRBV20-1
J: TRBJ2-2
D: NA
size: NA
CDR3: CSAWTGELFF
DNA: TGCAGTGCTTGGACAGGGGAGCTGTTTTTT